The 13 T cell receptor beta chains below were found in one sample sequenced in a study of blood T cell repertoires in COVID-19. Sequencing used immunoSEQ multiplex PCR; TCRdb keeps in-frame clones, though not all of them. This table holds about 150,000 clones, roughly 71% found once. Sample: peripheral blood. The receptors were sampled from a woman of 80 years or more with acute or convalescent COVID-19.

Details on this clone: Being one base from a much bigger clone, this may be a read error. The chain joins TRBV5-8 to TRBJ1-1, with 8 bases identical to TRBD1. Germline CDR1 reads SGHTS; CDR2 reads YDEGEE. The V segment lost 2 bases and the J segment 1 base; nucleotides outside the gene matches: 1. This CDR3 has 14 amino acids. The CDR3 here is CASSFDRGNTEAFF. DNA of the CDR3: TGTGCCAGCAGCTTTGACAGGGGGAACACTGAAGCTTTCTTT.

CDR3 amino acids: CASSERDSSNEKLFF. The CDR3 DNA sequence: TGTGCCAGTAGCGAAAGGGACAGCAGTAATGAAAAACTGTTTTTT. V usage is TRBV19 and J usage is TRBJ1-4; TRBD1 aligns across 7 bases. The V and J ends lost 6 bases and 4 bases, in that order; junction bases with no gene match: 8. The germline V gene has CDR1 LNHDA and CDR2 SQIVND (reference sequence). The CDR3 runs to 15 residues.

The chain has TRBV29-1 and TRBJ2-1; D possibly corresponds to TRBD1 (7 bases). Germline loops: CDR1 SQVTM, CDR2 ANQGSEA. There are 13 residues in the CDR3. V dropped 8 bases and J dropped 8 bases, with 19 bases sitting between them. CDR3 bases: TGCAGCTTTAACGGAGTCAGGGGGGATGAGCAGTTCTTC. Its protein product is CSFNGVRGDEQFF.

This chain links TRBV23-1 with TRBJ2-2; maybe TRBD2 (6 bases). TRBV23-1 is assigned to the ORF class and has an uncertain function. The CDR3 length is 16 residues. V shed 2 bases and J shed 1 base, with 11 bases lying between them. CDR3 bases: TGCGCCAGCAGTCAACCAAGCGGGCAGAACACCGGGGAGCTGTTTTTT. Residues: CASSQPSGQNTGELFF.

The rearrangement links TRBV12-3 or TRBV12-4 to TRBJ1-3; D call uncertain. The CDR3 consists of 12 residues. The V end lost 8 bases, the J end lost 0 bases, and 5 bases lay between the germline ends. In DNA, the CDR3 is TGTGCCAGCTTCCGCTCTGGAAACACCATATATTTT. Translated, it gives CASFRSGNTIYF.

V gene TRBV2 combines with J gene TRBJ2-7, with 10 positions matching TRBD2. This CDR3 has 14 amino acids. The V segment lost 8 bases and the J segment 4 bases; nucleotides outside the gene matches: 8. Germline assignment: CDR1 SNHLY and CDR2 FYNNEI. The chain's CDR3 is CASRVGTSAYEQYF. The CDR3 DNA sequence: TGTGCCAGCCGGGTCGGGACTAGCGCGTACGAGCAGTACTTC.

This clone has more than one count but fewer than ten. The rearrangement links TRBV19 to TRBJ1-5; 9 nucleotides line up with TRBD1. After removal of 8 bases from V and 2 bases from J, the junction contained 13 bases not matched to a gene. The CDR3 has 17 amino acids. The germline CDR1 and CDR2 sequences are LNHDA and SQIVND (reference sequence). CDR3 protein: CASQAGTGIFGNQPQHF. CDR3 sequence (DNA): TGTGCCAGTCAGGCCGGGACAGGGATTTTCGGCAATCAGCCCCAGCATTTT.

The chain recombines TRBV6-2 or TRBV6-3 with TRBJ1-1; D possibly corresponds to TRBD1 (6 bases). Trimming left V 6 bases short and J 0 bases short, with 20 bases between. CDR1 MNHEY and CDR2 SVGEGT come from the germline V gene. CDR3 length equals 17 residues. The CDR3 coding sequence is TGTGCCAGCAGCCTTAGACAGGTTGGTCTGATGAACACTGAAGCTTTCTTT. Residues: CASSLRQVGLMNTEAFF.

The rearrangement uses TRBV6-1 and TRBJ2-7; no clear D. The CDR3 sequence is 14 residues long. Germline values: CDR1 MNHNS, CDR2 SASEGT. V lost 0 bases and J 4 bases, leaving 10 bases between the germline ends. The CDR3 is CASSEAPGRYEQYF. CDR3 nucleotide sequence: TGTGCCAGCAGTGAAGCCCCAGGCAGGTACGAGCAGTACTTC.

The table lists this clone with a count of one. V gene TRBV30 combines with J gene TRBJ1-6; perhaps TRBD1 as D (5 bases). CDR1 is GTSNPN, CDR2 SVGIG, per germline (reference sequence). Trimming removed 1 base from V and 10 bases from J, with 14 bases in between. The CDR3 is made up of 14 amino acids. The CDR3 spells CAWSEGSGRSPLHF. In DNA form, the CDR3 reads TGTGCCTGGAGTGAGGGGTCTGGGCGATCACCCCTCCACTTT.

This chain uses TRBV5-6 with TRBJ1-5, with TRBD1 matching over 7 bases. The germline gives CDR1 SGHDT, CDR2 YYEEEE. J lost 0 bases, V lost 6 bases, and 6 bases had no gene match. CDR3 length equals 15 residues. The CDR3 sequence is CASTITGVSNQPQHF. The CDR3 DNA is TGTGCCAGCACCATTACAGGGGTTAGCAATCAGCCCCAGCATTTT.

V and J are TRBV3-1 (or the pseudogene TRBV3-2) and TRBJ2-5, with 10 bases matching TRBD2. The CDR3 is made up of 17 amino acids. Germline V gene lookup returns CDR1 LGHDT and CDR2 YNNKEL (reference sequence). The V segment lost 0 bases and the J segment 1 base; nucleotides outside the gene matches: 5. The CDR3 nucleotides read TGTGCCAGCAGCCAAGAACTAGCGGGGTATTCCCAAGAGACCCAGTACTTC. This sequence encodes CASSQELAGYSQETQYF.

The chain employs TRBV25-1 and TRBJ2-7, with a tentative D call TRBD1 (7 bases). Trimming left V 3 bases short and J 6 bases short, with 18 bases between. The CDR3 contains 15 residues. Germline lookup yields CDR1 MGHDK and CDR2 SYGVNS. CDR3 coding DNA: TGTGCCAGCAGTGACCAAACAGGGGAAGCGGGCGAGCAGTACTTC. Translation: CASSDQTGEAGEQYF.